The 20 T cell receptor beta chains in this list originate from one sample, sequenced in a study of cytomegalovirus exposure and HLA in healthy donors. The PCR had 60 Vbeta and 13 Jbeta primers. This table comes from immunoSEQ multiplex PCR, and its TCRdb copy is limited to in-frame clones, with some not included. The sample consists of 80,000 to 100,000 clones, around 80% of them appearing once. The sample comprised PBMCs. All receptors come from a man aged 18-30 years in good health and CMV-seropositive.

There are a few counts of this clone. The chain joins TRBV4-1 to TRBJ2-2, with D tentatively TRBD2 (6 bases). CDR1 is MGHRA and CDR2 is YSYEKL in the germline V gene. Trimming removed 8 bases at V and 5 bases at J, with 18 bases between. This CDR3 has 15 residues. Here the CDR3 DNA reads TGCGCCAGCCTACACGGGGGACGGGGGACCGGGGAGCTGTTTTTT. Encoded protein: CASLHGGRGTGELFF.

The chain carries TRBV5-6 and TRBJ1-5; 7 nucleotides match TRBD1. This CDR3 is 13 amino acids long. Per germline, CDR1 SGHDT and CDR2 YYEEEE. Losses at the gene ends were 1 base for V and 9 bases for J; bases not matched to a gene: 4. This CDR3 is CASSLSWTGPQHF. The CDR3 DNA sequence: TGTGCCAGCAGCTTGTCTTGGACAGGGCCCCAGCATTTT. Full variable domain (rest looked up from reference TRBV5-6 and TRBJ1-5): DAGVTQSPTHLIKTRGQQVTLRCSPKSGHDTVSWYQQALGQGPQFIFQYYEEEERQRGNFPDRFSGHQFPNYSSELNVNALLLGDSALYLCASSLSWTGPQHFGDGTRLSIL.

V usage is TRBV28 and J usage is TRBJ2-7; 8 nucleotides agree with TRBD2. After removal of 6 bases from V and 4 bases from J, the junction contained 8 bases not matched to a gene. Looked up from germline, CDR1 is MDHEN and CDR2 is SYDVKM. There are 14 residues in the CDR3. CDR3 sequence: CASSLGRGDYEQYF. The DNA of the CDR3 is TGTGCCAGCAGCTTGGGGCGGGGGGATTACGAGCAGTACTTC.

The J gene is TRBJ2-7, the V gene TRBV6-1, with D hard to call. This CDR3 region has 13 residues. Trimming left V 1 base short and J 3 bases short, with 7 bases between. Germline CDR1 is MNHNS and CDR2 is SASEGT. As DNA, the CDR3 is TGTGCCAGCAGTGAAGACTCTAGCTACGAGCAGTACTTC. It yields the protein CASSEDSSYEQYF.

The chain uses TRBV29-1 and TRBJ2-1, with 10 bases that match TRBD2. This CDR3 spans 14 amino acids. Trimming removed 7 bases from V and 3 bases from J; junction bases left unmatched: 6. Germline CDR1 reads SQVTM; CDR2 reads ANQGSEA. CDR3 nucleotide sequence: TGCAGCGAGGCACTAGCGGGGCTCTACAATGAGCAGTTCTTC. Translation: CSEALAGLYNEQFF.

The rearrangement uses TRBV27 and TRBJ1-2; 8 nucleotides line up with TRBD1. This CDR3 is 18 amino acids long. In germline, CDR1 is MNHEY, CDR2 SMNVEV (reference sequence). V dropped 9 bases and J dropped 3; count of bases not matched to a gene: 21. The CDR3 region has the DNA TGTGCCAGAAGACCCAACCGGGACAGGTTTATAATGGACTATGGCTACACCTTC. Translated, it gives CARRPNRDRFIMDYGYTF.

The chain has TRBV6-1 and TRBJ2-7; tentatively, D is TRBD2 (6 bases). CDR1 and CDR2 from the germline V gene are MNHNS and SASEGT. The CDR3 spans 17 residues. Trimming removed 3 bases from V and 2 bases from J, with 20 bases in between. The CDR3 sequence: CASSDYPRLGGTYEQYF. CDR3 DNA sequence: TGTGCCAGCAGTGACTACCCAAGACTAGGCGGGACCTACGAGCAGTACTTC.

V and J are TRBV19 and TRBJ1-5; D unresolved. The CDR3 consists of 15 residues. Between the trimmed V and J ends, which lost 5 bases and 6 bases, there was a span of 17 bases. The germline V gene encodes CDR1 LNHDA and CDR2 SQIVND (reference sequence). The CDR3 reads CASSLENHVGQPQHF. The CDR3 DNA sequence: TGTGCCAGTAGTCTTGAAAACCATGTCGGTCAGCCCCAGCATTTT.

The V gene is TRBV10-1, the J gene TRBJ2-2; 7 bases agree with TRBD1. Germline values: CDR1 WNHNN, CDR2 SYGVQD (reference sequence). There are 17 residues in the CDR3. Unmatched junction bases numbered 17, after V lost 9 bases and J lost 4 bases. CDR3 residues: CASRLHRDSGVTGELFF. CDR3 nucleotides: TGCGCCAGTAGACTCCATCGGGACAGTGGTGTCACCGGGGAGCTGTTTTTT.

The V and J genes are TRBV9 and TRBJ1-1; TRBD1 matches 9 bases. The J segment lost 5 bases and the V segment lost 2 bases, leaving 7 bases of the junction unmatched. The CDR3 extends over 15 amino acids. CDR1 is SGDLS and CDR2 is YYNGEE in the germline V gene. CDR3 nucleotides: TGTGCCAGCAGCGTCCTTGGGACAGGGAAGACTGAAGCTTTCTTT. Translation gives CASSVLGTGKTEAFF.

Only one count was recorded for this clone. The chain employs TRBV9 and TRBJ2-1; a weak D match, TRBD1 (6 bases). Germline CDR1 and CDR2: SGDLS and YYNGEE. Trimming pared 4 bases from V and 7 bases from J, leaving 15 bases between. The CDR3 has 14 residues. The CDR3 sequence is CASSSQRRGNEQFF. The CDR3 region has the DNA TGTGCCAGCAGCAGCCAACGCAGGGGAAATGAGCAGTTCTTC.

This clone has a handful of counts. The chain couples TRBV27 to TRBJ2-5, with D unresolved. This CDR3 comprises 13 residues. Germline V CDR1 and CDR2: MNHEY, SMNVEV (reference sequence). Trimming took 4 bases from V and 4 from J, leaving 10 bases between them. The DNA of the CDR3 is TGTGCCAGCAGTTCGACAAGCATAGAGACCCAGTACTTC. It codes for CASSSTSIETQYF.

This clone appeared once. The gene calls are TRBV9 and TRBJ1-1, with D unresolved. The V gene lost 0 bases and the J gene lost 6 bases, with 6 bases spanning the gap. Looked up from germline, CDR1 is SGDLS and CDR2 is YYNGEE. The CDR3 totals 12 residues. The chain's CDR3 is CASSVVTAEAFF. DNA for the CDR3: TGTGCCAGCAGCGTAGTAACAGCTGAAGCTTTCTTT.

The J gene is TRBJ2-2, the V gene TRBV18; tentatively, D is TRBD1 (6 bases). Germline V gives CDR1 KGHSH, CDR2 LQKENI. Trimming removed 1 base at V and 6 bases at J, with 6 bases between. The CDR3 has 13 amino acids. The CDR3 is CASSPQGAGELFF. The CDR3 bases are TGTGCCAGCTCACCACAGGGGGCCGGGGAGCTGTTTTTT.

The chain has TRBV7-2 and TRBJ2-3; D gene uncertain. This CDR3 contains 13 residues. V lost 6 bases and J lost 4, with 11 bases in between. Germline-derived CDR1 and CDR2 are SGHTA and FQGNSA. CDR3 region: CASRLSPPDTQYF. CDR3 DNA: TGTGCCAGCAGGTTGTCCCCTCCAGATACGCAGTATTTT.

V gene TRBV4-1 combines with J gene TRBJ1-1; D may be TRBD1 (5 bases). The germline gives CDR1 MGHRA, CDR2 YSYEKL. This CDR3 spans 15 amino acids. Deletions cut 4 bases from V and 5 bases from J, with 17 bases between. This CDR3 reads CASSPLGLWGTEAFF. CDR3 nucleotides: TGCGCCAGCAGCCCATTGGGACTATGGGGGACTGAAGCTTTCTTT.

The chain couples TRBV10-3 to TRBJ1-1; D may be TRBD1 (5 bases). This CDR3 is 13 amino acids long. The germline V gene has CDR1 ENHRY and CDR2 SYGVKD. Trimming shortened V by 2 bases and J by 8 bases, and 12 bases separated the two germline ends. The CDR3 DNA reads as TGTGCCATCAGTGAGGGGGGGGTAATGGAAGCTTTCTTT. It yields the protein CAISEGGVMEAFF.

The rearrangement links TRBV18 to TRBJ2-5, with 7 bases matching TRBD2. V was clipped by 3 bases and J by 5 bases; unmatched bases: 12. Germline assignment: CDR1 KGHSH and CDR2 LQKENI. CDR3 length: 16 residues. The CDR3 reads CASSPVGTDGGETQYF. For the CDR3, the DNA is TGTGCCAGCTCACCCGTCGGGACGGACGGGGGGGAGACCCAGTACTTC.

This chain joins TRBV5-1 and TRBJ1-4, with a possible D match to TRBD1 (5 bases). The CDR3 sequence is 14 residues long. With 6 bases removed from V and 6 bases from J, the gap between germline ends came to 15 bases. Germline lookup yields CDR1 SGHRS and CDR2 YFSETQ. The CDR3 DNA is TGCGCCAGCATGGGGCCGCCCGAGGATGAAAAACTGTTTTTT. It encodes CASMGPPEDEKLFF.

This chain uses TRBV4-1 with TRBJ2-4, with D maybe TRBD1 (6 bases). CDR1 is MGHRA, CDR2 YSYEKL, per germline. The germline V and J ends were trimmed by 5 bases and 2 bases, with 22 bases remaining between them. There are 18 residues in the CDR3. The DNA of the CDR3 is TGCGCCAGCAGCGTCAGGGCCCAAGGGGGTTTAACCAAAAACATTCAGTACTTC. It encodes CASSVRAQGGLTKNIQYF.